The present TCR beta chain was sequenced within a study of T cells in Graves' hyperthyroidism and ophthalmopathy. Study details: The blood sample was taken at first diagnosis, before treatment began. Study-wide points: Ophthalmopathy was identified by the model a median 6.5 months ahead of onset.

The hyperthyroidism was newly diagnosed and had lasted under 2 months; the patients were aged 18 to 65. Diagnoses were made from clinical symptoms, serum measures (thyroxine and TRAb), thyroid ultrasound and orbital computed tomography. Germline CDR1 is SGHDN and CDR2 is FVKESK. CDR3 size: 13 residues. V lost 8 bases and J 5 bases, leaving 12 bases between the germline ends. In regard to this clonotype: What it recognizes is unknown.

Amplification yielded TCR beta CDR3 regions, with RNA transcripts as the source. When the TCR CDR3 underwent first-round RT-PCR, the HTBI primer set was used. Using its own MiXCR run on the multiplex PCR reads, TCRdb lists one record per CDR3 protein. There are some 250,000 distinct CDR3 sequences in the sample; more than 14% occur only once, and about 14% lies in the top ten. Sequencing was performed on blood. The chain couples TRBV14 to TRBJ2-2, with D unresolved. The receptor's source is a woman aged 40 to 49 with Graves' hyperthyroidism that later progressed to Graves' ophthalmopathy. The CDR3 here is CASLSLKTGELFF. The CDR3 coding sequence is TGTGCCAGCTTATCCTTAAAGACCGGGGAGCTGTTTTTT.